The rows below give T cell receptor beta chains drawn from one sample of a study of neurological immune-mediated disorders. MiXCR was run by TCRdb on the 5' RACE reads, yielding one entry per CDR3 protein. The table has 70,000 to 90,000 distinct CDR3 sequences, approximately 6% seen once. The sample consisted of PBMCs. The receptors come from a woman aged 55-69 years with multiple sclerosis. Each CDR3 is given with its conserved first and last residue. D genes are given only for firm matches. For some rows the clone size is stated as once, few or many, or as a class when expanded; others skip it.

v_call: TRBV10-3
clone_size: many
j_call: TRBJ2-2
d_call: NA
cdr3_aa: CAIHQSSGELFF
cdr3_nt: TGTGCCATCCACCAGAGCAGCGGGGAGCTGTTTTTT

v_call: TRBV10-3
clone_size: few
j_call: TRBJ2-3
d_call: NA
cdr3_aa: CAISALGVTFTDTQYF
cdr3_nt: TGTGCCATCAGTGCGTTAGGGGTTACCTTCACAGATACGCAGTATTTT

v_call: TRBV6-5
clone_size: many
j_call: TRBJ1-2
d_call: NA
cdr3_aa: CASRGTMVYGYTF
cdr3_nt: TGTGCCAGCAGGGGGACGATGGTCTATGGCTACACCTTC

v_call: TRBV18
clone_size: few
j_call: TRBJ1-2
d_call: NA
cdr3_aa: CASSPTENYGYTF
cdr3_nt: TGTGCCAGCTCACCGACCGAGAACTATGGCTACACCTTC

v_call: TRBV20-1
clone_size: NA
j_call: TRBJ2-5
d_call: TRBD2
cdr3_aa: CSASSTSGGFQETQYF
cdr3_nt: TGCAGTGCTTCATCGACTAGCGGGGGCTTCCAAGAGACCCAGTACTTC

v_call: TRBV3-1
clone_size: NA
j_call: TRBJ2-1
d_call: TRBD2
cdr3_aa: CASSGRLAGDNEQFF
cdr3_nt: TGTGCCAGCAGCGGTCGACTAGCGGGGGACAATGAGCAGTTCTTC

v_call: TRBV11-2
clone_size: many
j_call: TRBJ2-5
d_call: NA
cdr3_aa: CASRAPPQETQYF
cdr3_nt: TGTGCCAGCAGGGCGCCACCCCAAGAGACCCAGTACTTC

v_call: TRBV12-3/TRBV12-4
clone_size: many
j_call: TRBJ2-7
d_call: NA
cdr3_aa: CASTLGVGEQYF
cdr3_nt: TGTGCCAGCACCCTCGGTGTCGGAGAGCAGTACTTC

v_call: TRBV19
clone_size: NA
j_call: TRBJ1-1
d_call: NA
cdr3_aa: CASSWQNTEAFF
cdr3_nt: TGTGCCAGTAGTTGGCAGAACACTGAAGCTTTCTTT

v_call: TRBV28
clone_size: many
j_call: TRBJ2-6
d_call: NA
cdr3_aa: CASSLGVFTGANVLTF
cdr3_nt: TGTGCCAGCAGTTTAGGGGTCTTCACTGGGGCCAACGTCCTGACTTTC

v_call: TRBV5-1
clone_size: many
j_call: TRBJ2-7
d_call: NA
cdr3_aa: CASSLGGTAISYEQYF
cdr3_nt: TGCGCCAGCAGCTTAGGCGGGACGGCGATCTCCTACGAGCAGTACTTC

v_call: TRBV5-1
clone_size: many
j_call: TRBJ1-1
d_call: TRBD1
cdr3_aa: CASSPGTGGMNTEAFF
cdr3_nt: TGCGCCAGCAGCCCAGGGACAGGGGGAATGAACACTGAAGCTTTCTTT

v_call: TRBV20-1
clone_size: many
j_call: TRBJ1-5
d_call: TRBD1
cdr3_aa: CSASISVWGQGNQPQHF
cdr3_nt: TGCAGTGCTAGTATTAGTGTGTGGGGACAGGGCAATCAGCCCCAGCATTTT

v_call: TRBV5-6
clone_size: medium-sized
j_call: TRBJ1-4
d_call: NA
cdr3_aa: CASSLVTETNEKLFF
cdr3_nt: TGTGCCAGCAGCTTGGTTACTGAGACTAATGAAAAACTGTTTTTT

v_call: TRBV5-6
clone_size: many
j_call: TRBJ2-5
d_call: TRBD1
cdr3_aa: CASSLRGGPQETQYF
cdr3_nt: TGTGCCAGCAGCTTACGAGGGGGCCCACAAGAGACCCAGTACTTC

v_call: TRBV6-1
clone_size: many
j_call: TRBJ1-2
d_call: NA
cdr3_aa: CASSERLSNYGYTF
cdr3_nt: TGTGCCAGCAGTGAAAGGCTCAGCAACTATGGCTACACCTTC

v_call: TRBV29-1
clone_size: many
j_call: TRBJ2-5
d_call: TRBD1
cdr3_aa: CSVEPGQGVETQYF
cdr3_nt: TGCAGCGTTGAGCCGGGACAGGGGGTAGAGACCCAGTACTTC

v_call: TRBV20-1
clone_size: many
j_call: TRBJ2-7
d_call: NA
cdr3_aa: CSARQPSSYEQYF
cdr3_nt: TGCAGTGCTAGGCAGCCAAGCTCCTACGAGCAGTACTTC

v_call: TRBV7-7
clone_size: many
j_call: TRBJ2-5
d_call: TRBD2
cdr3_aa: CASSTGTSKETQYF
cdr3_nt: TGTGCTAGCAGCACCGGGACTAGCAAAGAGACCCAGTACTTC

v_call: TRBV20-1
clone_size: many
j_call: TRBJ2-7
d_call: TRBD1
cdr3_aa: CSARVVDRGRAEQYF
cdr3_nt: TGCAGTGCTAGAGTAGTGGACAGGGGGCGAGCCGAGCAGTACTTC

v_call: TRBV5-1
clone_size: many
j_call: TRBJ2-1
d_call: TRBD1
cdr3_aa: CASSHRQGVGSYNEQFF
cdr3_nt: TGCGCCAGCAGCCATAGACAGGGGGTCGGCTCCTACAATGAGCAGTTCTTC

v_call: TRBV29-1
clone_size: many
j_call: TRBJ2-7
d_call: TRBD1
cdr3_aa: CSVEVLRQGEQYF
cdr3_nt: TGCAGCGTTGAAGTCCTCAGACAGGGGGAGCAGTACTTC

v_call: TRBV9
clone_size: many
j_call: TRBJ1-5
d_call: NA
cdr3_aa: CASSSGDTSNQPQHF
cdr3_nt: TGTGCCAGCAGCTCCGGTGACACGAGCAATCAGCCCCAGCATTTT

v_call: TRBV7-2
clone_size: many
j_call: TRBJ1-6
d_call: NA
cdr3_aa: CASSATGLGSPLHF
cdr3_nt: TGTGCCAGCAGCGCCACAGGGTTAGGGTCACCCCTCCACTTT

v_call: TRBV20-1
clone_size: many
j_call: TRBJ2-2
d_call: NA
cdr3_aa: CSARSPGTHTGELFF
cdr3_nt: TGCAGTGCTAGAAGTCCGGGGACCCACACCGGGGAGCTGTTTTTT

v_call: TRBV6-1
clone_size: many
j_call: TRBJ1-1
d_call: NA
cdr3_aa: CASSDYGGAFF
cdr3_nt: TGTGCCAGCAGTGATTATGGGGGAGCTTTCTTT

v_call: TRBV4-2
clone_size: NA
j_call: TRBJ1-2
d_call: NA
cdr3_aa: CASSQDPSYGYTF
cdr3_nt: TGTGCCAGCAGCCAAGATCCCAGCTATGGCTACACCTTC

v_call: TRBV20-1
clone_size: many
j_call: TRBJ2-5
d_call: TRBD2
cdr3_aa: CSARDPGLAGKETQYF
cdr3_nt: TGCAGTGCTAGAGACCCGGGACTAGCGGGGAAAGAGACCCAGTACTTC

v_call: TRBV5-6
clone_size: many
j_call: TRBJ2-7
d_call: TRBD1
cdr3_aa: CASSHGTAYEQYF
cdr3_nt: TGTGCCAGCAGCCACGGGACAGCCTACGAGCAGTACTTC

v_call: TRBV5-8
clone_size: NA
j_call: TRBJ2-5
d_call: TRBD2
cdr3_aa: CASSFQRGGETQYF
cdr3_nt: TGTGCCAGCAGCTTTCAGCGGGGGGGGGAGACCCAGTACTTC

v_call: TRBV6-5
clone_size: many
j_call: TRBJ1-5
d_call: NA
cdr3_aa: CASAQGWDNQPQHF
cdr3_nt: TGTGCCAGCGCGCAAGGTTGGGACAATCAGCCCCAGCATTTT

v_call: TRBV7-6
clone_size: many
j_call: TRBJ2-7
d_call: NA
cdr3_aa: CASSLAGGGGAEQYF
cdr3_nt: TGTGCCAGCAGCTTAGCGGGAGGAGGGGGGGCCGAGCAGTACTTC

v_call: TRBV5-1
clone_size: many
j_call: TRBJ2-1
d_call: TRBD1
cdr3_aa: CASSLIPGQGTYNEQFF
cdr3_nt: TGCGCCAGCAGCTTGATACCGGGACAGGGTACCTACAATGAGCAGTTCTTC

v_call: TRBV27
clone_size: many
j_call: TRBJ1-1
d_call: NA
cdr3_aa: CASSFNGGWNTEAFF
cdr3_nt: TGTGCCAGCAGTTTTAATGGGGGCTGGAACACTGAAGCTTTCTTT

v_call: TRBV7-2
clone_size: NA
j_call: TRBJ1-4
d_call: TRBD1
cdr3_aa: CASSSGGIRGQEKLFF
cdr3_nt: TGTGCCAGCAGCTCAGGGGGTATCCGGGGACAAGAAAAACTGTTTTTT

v_call: TRBV5-6
clone_size: many
j_call: TRBJ1-1
d_call: NA
cdr3_aa: CASSLGRGGEAFF
cdr3_nt: TGTGCCAGCAGCTTGGGTCGGGGTGGCGAAGCTTTCTTT

v_call: TRBV5-6
clone_size: many
j_call: TRBJ2-3
d_call: NA
cdr3_aa: CASSLGVGTDTQYF
cdr3_nt: TGTGCCAGCAGCTTGGGGGTGGGGACCGATACGCAGTATTTT

v_call: TRBV12-3/TRBV12-4
clone_size: many
j_call: TRBJ1-2
d_call: NA
cdr3_aa: CASRMIRSYGYTF
cdr3_nt: TGTGCCAGCAGGATGATCCGCAGCTATGGCTACACCTTC

v_call: TRBV12-3/TRBV12-4
clone_size: many
j_call: TRBJ1-5
d_call: NA
cdr3_aa: CASSPAGGRPQPQHF
cdr3_nt: TGTGCCAGCAGCCCCGCGGGAGGGCGCCCCCAGCCCCAGCATTTT

v_call: TRBV7-9
clone_size: NA
j_call: TRBJ2-3
d_call: NA
cdr3_aa: CASTTETAKGQDTDTQYF
cdr3_nt: TGTGCCAGCACCACCGAAACCGCTAAGGGCCAAGACACAGATACGCAGTATTTT

v_call: TRBV24-1
clone_size: many
j_call: TRBJ2-5
d_call: NA
cdr3_aa: CATPGTKVQETQYF
cdr3_nt: TGTGCCACTCCCGGGACAAAAGTTCAAGAGACCCAGTACTTC

v_call: TRBV3-1
clone_size: many
j_call: TRBJ2-5
d_call: NA
cdr3_aa: CASSQEPGRETQYF
cdr3_nt: TGTGCCAGCAGCCAAGAACCGGGAAGGGAGACCCAGTACTTC

v_call: TRBV7-2
clone_size: many
j_call: TRBJ2-1
d_call: TRBD1
cdr3_aa: CASSLGGTGDNEQFF
cdr3_nt: TGTGCCAGCAGCTTAGGTGGGACAGGGGACAATGAGCAGTTCTTC

v_call: TRBV3-1
clone_size: many
j_call: TRBJ1-6
d_call: NA
cdr3_aa: CASSHPGLKMSSPLHF
cdr3_nt: TGTGCCAGCAGCCATCCGGGACTTAAGATGAGTTCACCCCTCCACTTT

v_call: TRBV7-8
clone_size: many
j_call: TRBJ1-4
d_call: TRBD1
cdr3_aa: CASSHRGLVDEKLFF
cdr3_nt: TGTGCCAGCAGCCACAGGGGGCTGGTGGATGAAAAACTGTTTTTT

v_call: TRBV7-8
clone_size: many
j_call: TRBJ1-2
d_call: TRBD1
cdr3_aa: CASSLGRGTWIPSGYGYTF
cdr3_nt: TGTGCCAGCTCCCTGGGCAGGGGGACATGGATACCCTCGGGGTATGGCTACACCTTC

v_call: TRBV20-1
clone_size: few
j_call: TRBJ1-2
d_call: NA
cdr3_aa: CSARDHGAFGYGYTF
cdr3_nt: TGCAGTGCTAGAGATCATGGAGCCTTCGGCTATGGCTACACCTTC

v_call: TRBV5-1
clone_size: many
j_call: TRBJ1-6
d_call: NA
cdr3_aa: CASSLGINSPLHF
cdr3_nt: TGCGCCAGCAGCTTGGGGATTAATTCACCCCTCCACTTT

v_call: TRBV6-1
clone_size: many
j_call: TRBJ2-1
d_call: NA
cdr3_aa: CASRDRGGPSYNEQFF
cdr3_nt: TGTGCCAGCAGAGACCGAGGGGGGCCCTCCTACAATGAGCAGTTCTTC